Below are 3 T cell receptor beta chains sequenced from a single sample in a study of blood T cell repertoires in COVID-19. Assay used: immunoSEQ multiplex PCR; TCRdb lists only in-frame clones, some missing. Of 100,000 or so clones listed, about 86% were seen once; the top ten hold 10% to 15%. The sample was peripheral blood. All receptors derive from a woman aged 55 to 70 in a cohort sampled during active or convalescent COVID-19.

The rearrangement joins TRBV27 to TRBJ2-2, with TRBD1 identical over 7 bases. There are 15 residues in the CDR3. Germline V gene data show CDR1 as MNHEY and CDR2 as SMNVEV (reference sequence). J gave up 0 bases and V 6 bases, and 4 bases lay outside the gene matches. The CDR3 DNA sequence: TGTGCCAGCAGGATTACAGGGGCGAACACCGGGGAGCTGTTTTTT. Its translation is CASRITGANTGELFF.

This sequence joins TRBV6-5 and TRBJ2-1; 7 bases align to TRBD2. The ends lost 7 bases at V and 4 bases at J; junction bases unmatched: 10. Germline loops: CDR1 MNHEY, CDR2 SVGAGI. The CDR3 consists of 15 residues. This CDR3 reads CASNSRAGVYNEQFF. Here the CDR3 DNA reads TGTGCCAGCAACTCACGGGCGGGAGTGTACAATGAGCAGTTCTTC.

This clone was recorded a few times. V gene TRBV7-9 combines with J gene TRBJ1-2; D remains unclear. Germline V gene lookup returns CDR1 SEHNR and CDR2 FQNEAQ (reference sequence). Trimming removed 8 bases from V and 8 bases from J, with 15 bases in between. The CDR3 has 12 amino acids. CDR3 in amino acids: CASAINSWGYTF. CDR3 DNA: TGTGCCAGCGCCATAAACAGTTGGGGCTACACCTTC. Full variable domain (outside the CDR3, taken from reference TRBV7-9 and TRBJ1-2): DTGVSQNPRHKITKRGQNVTFRCDPISEHNRLYWYRQTLGQGPEFLTYFQNEAQLEKSRLLSDRFSAERPKGSFSTLEIQRTEQGDSAMYLCASAINSWGYTFGSGTRLTVV.